A single sample gave rise to the 25 T cell receptor beta chains below, sequenced in a study of blood T cell repertoires in COVID-19. Libraries were prepared by immunoSEQ multiplex PCR; TCRdb keeps only in-frame clonotypes and omits some of them. The sample has 130,000 or so clones, over 60% seen once. Sequenced: peripheral blood. Source of these receptors: a human donor in a cohort sampled during active COVID-19.

CDR3 amino acids: CASRPIQGHYEQYF. The CDR3 nucleotides are TGTGCCAGCAGACCAATACAGGGGCACTACGAGCAGTACTTC. The rearrangement joins TRBV27 to TRBJ2-7, with 7 bases aligning to TRBD1. CDR1 is MNHEY and CDR2 is SMNVEV in the germline V gene (reference sequence). V lost 6 bases, J lost 3 bases, and 8 bases stayed unmatched. CDR3 length equals 14 residues.

V is TRBV6-1 and J is TRBJ2-7; D not certain. The CDR3 spans 16 residues. The germline V gene encodes CDR1 MNHNS and CDR2 SASEGT. V lost 1 base and J lost 0, with 13 bases in between. The CDR3 here is CASSEGAVISSYEQYF. In DNA, the CDR3 is TGTGCCAGCAGTGAAGGGGCAGTGATAAGCTCCTACGAGCAGTACTTC.

The chain is built from TRBV5-4 and TRBJ2-6; 7 bases agree with TRBD1. Looked up from germline, CDR1 is SGHNT and CDR2 is YYREEE (reference sequence). The CDR3 extends over 15 amino acids. V gave up 4 bases and J gave up 4 bases; unmatched junction bases: 5. The CDR3 coding sequence is TGTGCCAGCAGCCCCAGGGGGACAGGGGCCAACGTCCTGACTTTC. Amino acids: CASSPRGTGANVLTF.

The chain joins TRBV5-8 to TRBJ1-2; D is perhaps TRBD1 (5 bases). The V end was cut by 4 bases, the J end by 4 bases, with 14 bases between. The CDR3 is 14 residues long. Germline V gives CDR1 SGHTS, CDR2 YDEGEE. The CDR3 DNA is TGTGCCAGCAGCCCCGGGGAGGGGATCTATGGCTACACCTTC. Protein sequence: CASSPGEGIYGYTF. The full variable domain, rest sourced from reference TRBV5-8 and TRBJ1-2, is EAGVTQSPTHLIKTRGQQATLRCSPISGHTSVYWYQQALGLGLQFLLWYDEGEERNRGNFPPRFSGRQFPNYSSELNVNALELEDSALYLCASSPGEGIYGYTFGSGTRLTVV.

The rearrangement links TRBV5-1 to TRBJ1-2, with D unclear. The V and J ends lost 0 bases and 4 bases respectively, with 7 bases between them. Germline V lookup: CDR1 SGHRS, CDR2 YFSETQ. This CDR3 contains 13 residues. The CDR3 coding sequence is TGCGCCAGCAGCTTGGGGGAGGGCTATGGCTACACCTTC. Amino acid sequence: CASSLGEGYGYTF.

V gene TRBV5-1 combines with J gene TRBJ2-7, with D possibly being TRBD1 (6 bases). V was trimmed by 2 bases and J by 0 bases, leaving 9 bases between them. Germline CDR1 is SGHRS and CDR2 is YFSETQ. This CDR3 is 14 amino acids long. The CDR3 reads CASSLGQTSYEQYF. CDR3 nucleotide sequence: TGCGCCAGCAGCTTAGGACAGACCTCCTACGAGCAGTACTTC. Supplemented by reference TRBV5-1 and TRBJ2-7, the full variable domain reads KAGVTQTPRYLIKTRGQQVTLSCSPISGHRSVSWYQQTPGQGLQFLFEYFSETQRNKGNFPGRFSGRQFSNSRSEMNVSTLELGDSALYLCASSLGQTSYEQYFGPGTRLTVT.

The rearrangement uses TRBV13 and TRBJ1-2; possibly TRBD1 for D (6 bases). Germline V gives CDR1 PRHDT, CDR2 FYEKMQ (reference sequence). Trimming removed 6 bases from V and 4 bases from J, with 24 bases in between. CDR3 length equals 17 residues. The CDR3 protein is CASRTSGAPFELYGYTF. The CDR3 nucleotides read TGTGCCAGCAGGACCTCAGGGGCGCCCTTCGAACTCTATGGCTACACCTTC.

This clone was picked up one time. The genes are TRBV28 and TRBJ2-7; the match to TRBD1 covers 9 bases. The CDR3 spans 14 residues. Germline V lookup: CDR1 MDHEN, CDR2 SYDVKM. With V trimmed by 4 bases and J by 4 bases, 5 bases remained unmatched. Written as DNA, the CDR3 is TGTGCCAGCAGTTACCCGGGACAGGGTTACGAGCAGTACTTC. Protein: CASSYPGQGYEQYF.

This chain uses TRBV7-9 with TRBJ2-7; possibly TRBD2 for D (6 bases). Trimming pared 5 bases from V and 5 bases from J, leaving 13 bases between. This CDR3 is 13 amino acids long. Germline CDR1 reads SEHNR; CDR2 reads FQNEAQ (reference sequence). The CDR3 loop reads CASSPQEGHEQYF. For the CDR3, the DNA is TGTGCCAGCAGCCCCCAGGAGGGGCACGAGCAGTACTTC.

V is TRBV6-5 and J is TRBJ2-7, with 10 bases aligning to TRBD1. CDR1 is MNHEY and CDR2 is SVGAGI in the germline V gene. Germline trimming cut 8 bases from V and 6 bases from J; bases unmatched to any gene: 7. The length of the CDR3 is 13 residues. The CDR3 spells CASWDRGDLEQYF. The CDR3 nucleotides read TGTGCCAGCTGGGACAGGGGTGATCTCGAGCAGTACTTC.

CDR3 in amino acids: CASSPTPRGTNYGYTF. DNA for the CDR3: TGTGCCAGTAGTCCGACCCCCAGGGGGACTAACTATGGCTACACCTTC. This chain joins TRBV19 and TRBJ1-2, with 7 bases that match TRBD1. This CDR3 comprises 16 residues. The V segment lost 5 bases and the J segment 0 bases; nucleotides outside the gene matches: 9. Germline CDR1 reads LNHDA; CDR2 reads SQIVND (reference sequence).

This rearrangement joins TRBV19 to TRBJ1-3; tentative D call: TRBD1 (6 bases). The CDR3 is 16 amino acids. The ends were cut back, 3 bases at V and 2 bases at J, with 14 bases in the middle. Germline CDR1 reads LNHDA; CDR2 reads SQIVND (reference sequence). The CDR3 reads CASSIGQGLAGNTIYF. In DNA, the CDR3 is TGTGCCAGTAGTATCGGGCAGGGGTTGGCTGGAAACACCATATATTTT.

The genes are TRBV7-9 and TRBJ2-7; D remains ambiguous. Germline CDR1 and CDR2: SEHNR and FQNEAQ (reference sequence). V was pared by 1 base and J by 5 bases, with 6 bases between. The CDR3 contains 12 residues. CDR3 loop: CASSLDGHEQYF. Here the CDR3 DNA reads TGTGCCAGCAGCTTAGATGGGCACGAGCAGTACTTC.

The V call is TRBV10-3, the J call TRBJ2-7; TRBD2 aligns across 11 bases. Unmatched junction bases numbered 6, after V lost 10 bases and J lost 4 bases. CDR1 is ENHRY, CDR2 SYGVKD, per germline. The CDR3 length is 13 residues. CDR3 sequence: CATRGTSGYEQYF. The CDR3 DNA reads TGTGCCACAAGAGGGACTAGCGGTTACGAGCAGTACTTC.

The J gene is TRBJ2-7, the V gene TRBV9; 7 nucleotides align to TRBD1. The CDR3 is made up of 13 amino acids. Looked up from germline, CDR1 is SGDLS and CDR2 is YYNGEE. V lost 0 bases and J lost 6; bases outside the gene matches: 3. The CDR3 is CASSVATGAEQYF. CDR3 in DNA: TGTGCCAGCAGCGTAGCTACAGGGGCCGAGCAGTACTTC.

J is TRBJ2-4 and V is TRBV18; weak D call: TRBD1 (5 bases). This CDR3 spans 14 amino acids. Germline CDR1 KGHSH, CDR2 LQKENI. The germline V and J ends were trimmed by 0 bases and 7 bases, with 10 bases remaining between them. CDR3 bases: TGTGCCAGCTCACCACCGGATAGGGGTAACATTCAGTACTTC. This gives the protein CASSPPDRGNIQYF.

The rearrangement links TRBV14 to TRBJ2-7; no firm D call. Germline V gene sequence: CDR1 SGHDN, CDR2 FVKESK. V lost 0 bases, J lost 3 bases, and 12 bases lay in between. There are 15 residues in the CDR3. The DNA for the CDR3 is TGTGCCAGCAGCCAAGATGCGGTCTATATCTACGAGCAGTACTTC. Translation: CASSQDAVYIYEQYF.

The CDR3 DNA reads TGTGCCAGCAGCTTGGCACGACTGTCTAATGAAAAACTGTTTTTT. It translates to CASSLARLSNEKLFF. This chain links TRBV5-6 with TRBJ1-4, with D unresolved. The CDR3 sequence is 15 residues long. The germline CDR1 and CDR2 sequences are SGHDT and YYEEEE. Trimming removed 0 bases from V and 3 bases from J, with 9 bases in between.

The CDR3, as DNA: TGTGCCAGCAGCCACCGGACAGGGGGCTACGAGCAGTACTTC. This encodes CASSHRTGGYEQYF. The rearrangement uses TRBV28 and TRBJ2-7; 10 positions match TRBD1. V gave up 6 bases and J gave up 3 bases; unmatched junction bases: 5. Germline-derived CDR1 and CDR2 are MDHEN and SYDVKM. CDR3 length equals 14 residues.

The chain links TRBV6-5 to TRBJ1-5; D unclear. This CDR3 has 13 amino acids. CDR1 MNHEY and CDR2 SVGAGI come from the germline V gene. Trimming stripped 4 bases from V and 0 bases from J, with 4 bases between. This chain's CDR3 is CASSSFSNQPQHF. The CDR3 nucleotides are TGTGCCAGCAGTTCCTTTAGCAATCAGCCCCAGCATTTT.

The chain couples TRBV18 to TRBJ1-1, with 8 bases that match TRBD1. The CDR3 contains 16 residues. Germline CDR1 and CDR2: KGHSH and LQKENI. Losses at the gene ends were 4 bases for V and 1 base for J; bases not matched to a gene: 8. As DNA, the CDR3 is TGTGCCAGCTCACGGGCAGGGGGCTACGGGAACACTGAAGCTTTCTTT. Its translation: CASSRAGGYGNTEAFF.

The J gene is TRBJ2-7, the V gene TRBV9; 9 nucleotides match TRBD1. The CDR3 covers 16 residues. J lost 5 bases, V lost 3 bases, and 12 bases had no gene match. Germline values: CDR1 SGDLS, CDR2 YYNGEE. The CDR3 loop reads CASSGSGGTGRNEQYF. CDR3 nucleotides: TGTGCCAGCAGCGGGTCTGGGGGGACAGGGAGAAACGAGCAGTACTTC.

The J gene is TRBJ1-2, the V gene TRBV5-1; 8 nucleotides agree with TRBD1. V was pared by 6 bases and J by 6 bases, with 7 bases of the junction left unmatched. This CDR3 contains 13 residues. CDR1 SGHRS and CDR2 YFSETQ come from the germline V gene. CDR3: CASTSTGENGYTF. The CDR3 region has the DNA TGCGCCAGCACCTCGACAGGGGAAAATGGCTACACCTTC.

The chain links TRBV15 to TRBJ1-1, with 8 positions matching TRBD1. Germline V gene data show CDR1 as LNHNV and CDR2 as YYDKDF (reference sequence). With 0 bases clipped from V and 0 bases from J, the junction kept 3 bases outside the gene matches. The CDR3 is 16 amino acids. CDR3 residues: CATSREKGQVNTEAFF. The CDR3 DNA reads as TGTGCCACCAGCAGAGAGAAGGGACAGGTGAACACTGAAGCTTTCTTT. Filled out from reference TRBV15 and TRBJ1-1, the complete variable domain reads DAMVIQNPRYQVTQFGKPVTLSCSQTLNHNVMYWYQQKSSQAPKLLFHYYDKDFNNEADTPDNFQSRRPNTSFCFLDIRSPGLGDTAMYLCATSREKGQVNTEAFFGQGTRLTVV.

This clone was recorded once. The V gene is TRBV25-1, the J gene TRBJ1-2; 8 bases are a match to TRBD1. Germline CDR1 MGHDK, CDR2 SYGVNS. V lost 4 bases and J lost 10; bases outside the gene matches: 14. The length of the CDR3 is 15 residues. The CDR3 nucleotides are TGTGCCAGCAGTGGGGGGACAGGCCCAACTGAGGACTACACCTTC. It encodes CASSGGTGPTEDYTF.